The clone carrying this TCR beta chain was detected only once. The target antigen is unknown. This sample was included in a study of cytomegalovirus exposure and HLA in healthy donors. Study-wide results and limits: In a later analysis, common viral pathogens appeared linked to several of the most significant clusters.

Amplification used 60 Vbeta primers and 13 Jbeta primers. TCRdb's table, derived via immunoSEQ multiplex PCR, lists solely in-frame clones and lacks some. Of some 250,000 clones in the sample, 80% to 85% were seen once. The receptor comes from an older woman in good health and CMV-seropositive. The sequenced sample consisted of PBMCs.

The CDR3 loop reads CASSLEGRTDTQYF. CDR3 sequence (DNA): TGTGCCAGCAGCTTGGAGGGGCGCACAGATACGCAGTATTTT. This chain joins TRBV5-4 and TRBJ2-3; D may be TRBD1 (5 bases). The germline V gene encodes CDR1 SGHNT and CDR2 YYREEE (reference sequence). V was pared by 0 bases and J by 1 base, with 6 bases between. This CDR3 comprises 14 residues.